This T cell receptor (beta chain) came from a study of cytomegalovirus exposure and HLA in healthy donors. The wider study: Researchers found that roughly 77% of almost 400 genotyped donors fell within the Caucasian-associated ancestry cluster. Points from the study as a whole: Accurate prediction of HLA-A and HLA-B alleles (for most subjects) was reportedly achieved from TCR beta sequences.

Researchers ran the PCR with 60 Vbeta and 13 Jbeta primers. Authors' processing steps: Later work found approximately 87 million unique TCR beta chains, with roughly 11 million shared. This table comes from immunoSEQ multiplex PCR, and its TCRdb copy is limited to in-frame clones, with some not included. That table is the source of V, J and clone size, and D and trimming were worked out from the DNA. This table holds 100,000 to 150,000 clones. A word on this clone: The target antigen is unknown.

Per the germline V gene, CDR1 is SGHNT and CDR2 is YYREEE (reference sequence). The CDR3 is 15 amino acids. Trimming cost V 3 bases and J 15 bases, with 25 bases left between them. Healthy people donating bone marrow made up the donors. Sequencing was carried out using PBMCs. This chain links TRBV5-4 with TRBJ2-1; perhaps TRBD2 as D (5 bases). The receptor's source is a man in his forties in good health and CMV-seronegative. CDR3: CASSSSPLGLTLPFF. CDR3 sequence (DNA): TGTGCCAGCAGCTCTAGCCCCCTCGGCCTCACCCTACCGTTCTTC.